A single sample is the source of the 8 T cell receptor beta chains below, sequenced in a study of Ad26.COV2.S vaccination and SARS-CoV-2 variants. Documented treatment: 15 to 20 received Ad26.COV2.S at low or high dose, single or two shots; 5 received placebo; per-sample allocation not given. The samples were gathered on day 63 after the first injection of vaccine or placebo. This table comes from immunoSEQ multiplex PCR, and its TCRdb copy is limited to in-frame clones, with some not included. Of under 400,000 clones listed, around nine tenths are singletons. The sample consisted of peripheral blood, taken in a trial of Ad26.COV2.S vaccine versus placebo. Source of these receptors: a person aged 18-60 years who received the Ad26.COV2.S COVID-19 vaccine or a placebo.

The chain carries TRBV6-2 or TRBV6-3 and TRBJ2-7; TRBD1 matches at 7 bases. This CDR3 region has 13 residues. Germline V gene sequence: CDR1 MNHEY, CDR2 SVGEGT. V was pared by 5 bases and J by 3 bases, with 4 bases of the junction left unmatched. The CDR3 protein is CASSPGQDYEQYF. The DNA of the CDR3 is TGTGCCAGCAGTCCCGGACAGGACTACGAGCAGTACTTC.

In DNA, the CDR3 is TGTGCCAGCAGCTTAGCTCTAGCGGGTTACAATGAGCAGTTCTTC. Amino acid sequence: CASSLALAGYNEQFF. The chain recombines TRBV7-2 with TRBJ2-1, with TRBD2 matching 8 bases. This CDR3 is built from 15 residues. V dropped 0 bases and J dropped 4; count of bases not matched to a gene: 2. The germline gives CDR1 SGHTA, CDR2 FQGNSA. The complete variable domain, with remaining parts taken from reference TRBV7-2 and TRBJ2-1, reads GAGVSQSPSNKVTEKGKDVELRCDPISGHTALYWYRQSLGQGLEFLIYFQGNSAPDKSGLPSDRFSAERTGGSVSTLTIQRTQQEDSAVYLCASSLALAGYNEQFFGPGTRLTVL.

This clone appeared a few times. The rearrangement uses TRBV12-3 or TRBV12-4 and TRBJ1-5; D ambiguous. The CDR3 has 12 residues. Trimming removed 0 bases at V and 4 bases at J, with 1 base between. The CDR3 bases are TGTGCCAGCAGTTTAGCTAATCAGCCCCAGCATTTT. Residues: CASSLANQPQHF.

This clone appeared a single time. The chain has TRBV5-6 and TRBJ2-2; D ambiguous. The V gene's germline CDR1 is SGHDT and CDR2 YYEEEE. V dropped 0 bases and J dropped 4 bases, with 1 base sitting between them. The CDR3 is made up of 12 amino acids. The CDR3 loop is CASSLATGELFF. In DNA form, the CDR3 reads TGTGCCAGCAGCTTGGCCACCGGGGAGCTGTTTTTT.

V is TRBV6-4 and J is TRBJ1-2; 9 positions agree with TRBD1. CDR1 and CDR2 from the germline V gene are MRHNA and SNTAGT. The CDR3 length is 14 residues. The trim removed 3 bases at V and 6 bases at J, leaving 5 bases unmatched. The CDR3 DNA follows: TGTGCCAGCAGTGAAACAGGGGGCGAGAATGGCTACACCTTC. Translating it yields CASSETGGENGYTF.

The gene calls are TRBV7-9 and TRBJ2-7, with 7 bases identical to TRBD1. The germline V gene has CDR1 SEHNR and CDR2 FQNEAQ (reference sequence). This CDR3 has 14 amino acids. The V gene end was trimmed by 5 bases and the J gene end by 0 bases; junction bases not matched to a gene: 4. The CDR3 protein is CASSAGTVSYEQYF. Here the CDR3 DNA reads TGTGCCAGCAGCGCCGGGACAGTCTCCTACGAGCAGTACTTC.

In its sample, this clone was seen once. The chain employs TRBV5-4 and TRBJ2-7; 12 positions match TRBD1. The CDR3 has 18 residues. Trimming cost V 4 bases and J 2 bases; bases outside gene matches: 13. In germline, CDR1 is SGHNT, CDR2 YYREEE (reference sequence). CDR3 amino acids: CASSTAGTGGFKAYEQYF. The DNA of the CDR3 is TGTGCCAGCAGCACAGCCGGGACAGGGGGCTTTAAAGCCTACGAGCAGTACTTC.

CDR3 nucleotides: TGTGCCAGCAGCCCCGGGCTACACCCAGGCACTGAAGCTTTCTTT. Its protein is CASSPGLHPGTEAFF. V is TRBV3-1 (or the pseudogene TRBV3-2) and J is TRBJ1-1, with D uncertain. CDR3 length equals 15 residues. V was cut by 4 bases and J by 4 bases, with 16 bases left in between. From germline, CDR1 is LGHDT and CDR2 YNNKEL (reference sequence).